The following is a T cell receptor beta chain sequence with its context. As yet, its antigen is unknown. The isolated RNA, all of it, was reverse transcribed, so expressed TCRB transcripts were what got sequenced. Measured with immunoSEQ multiplex PCR; TCRdb has only the in-frame clones, and not every one. The data show about 620,000 clones, with around a sixth seen just once and about 0.087% held by the top ten. This sample stems from a study of beta chain features in type 1 diabetes. Study-level results: Whether HLA type influences TCRB rearrangement remained unresolved here. Highly expressing activated T cells could be over-counted with a cDNA template.

The CDR3 is 15 residues long. CDR1 is SGHRS and CDR2 is YFSETQ in the germline V gene. Trimming removed 4 bases from V and 0 bases from J; junction bases left unmatched: 6. The sequenced sample was naive CD4+ T cells from blood. The source of this sequence is a man aged 18 to 30 in good health. V is TRBV5-1 and J is TRBJ1-1; 7 bases map to TRBD1. DNA of the CDR3: TGCGCCAGCAGCATAACTGGACAGGTGAACACTGAAGCTTTCTTT. It codes for CASSITGQVNTEAFF.